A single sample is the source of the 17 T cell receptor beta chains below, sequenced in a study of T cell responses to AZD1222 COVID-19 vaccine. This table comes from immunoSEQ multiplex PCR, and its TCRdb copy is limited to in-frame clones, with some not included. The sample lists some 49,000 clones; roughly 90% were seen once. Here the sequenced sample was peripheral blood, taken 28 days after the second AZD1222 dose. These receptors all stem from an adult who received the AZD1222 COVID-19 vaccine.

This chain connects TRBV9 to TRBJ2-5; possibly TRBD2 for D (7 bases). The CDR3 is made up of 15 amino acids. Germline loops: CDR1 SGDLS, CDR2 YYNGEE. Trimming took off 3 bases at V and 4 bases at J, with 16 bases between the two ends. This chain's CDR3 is CASSGEGGFGETQYF. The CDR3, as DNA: TGTGCCAGCAGCGGGGAGGGGGGATTTGGAGAGACCCAGTACTTC.

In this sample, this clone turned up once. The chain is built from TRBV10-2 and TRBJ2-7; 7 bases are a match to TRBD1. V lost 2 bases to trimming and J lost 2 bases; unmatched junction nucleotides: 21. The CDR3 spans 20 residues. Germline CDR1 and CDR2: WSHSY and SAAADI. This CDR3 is CASSETIRDSLLSTAYEQYF. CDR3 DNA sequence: TGCGCCAGCAGTGAGACCATCCGGGACAGCCTCCTGAGCACGGCCTACGAGCAGTACTTC.

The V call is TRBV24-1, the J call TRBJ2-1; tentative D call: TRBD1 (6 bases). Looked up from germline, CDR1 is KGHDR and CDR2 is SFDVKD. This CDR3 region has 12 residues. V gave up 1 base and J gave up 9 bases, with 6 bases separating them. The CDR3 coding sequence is TGTGCCACCAGTGATTTCAGGGGTGAGCAGTTCTTC. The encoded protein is CATSDFRGEQFF.

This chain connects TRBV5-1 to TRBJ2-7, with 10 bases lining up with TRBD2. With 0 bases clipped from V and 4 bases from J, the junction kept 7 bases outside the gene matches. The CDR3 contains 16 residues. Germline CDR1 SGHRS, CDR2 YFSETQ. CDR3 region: CASSLDTSGTWYEQYF. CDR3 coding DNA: TGCGCCAGCAGCTTGGATACTAGCGGGACTTGGTACGAGCAGTACTTC.

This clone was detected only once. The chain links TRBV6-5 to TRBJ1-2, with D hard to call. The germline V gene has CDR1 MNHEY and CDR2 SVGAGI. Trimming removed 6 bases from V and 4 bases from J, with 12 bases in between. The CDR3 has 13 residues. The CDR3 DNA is TGTGCCAGCAGCGAGTTCCTCAGCTATGGCTACACCTTC. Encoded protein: CASSEFLSYGYTF.

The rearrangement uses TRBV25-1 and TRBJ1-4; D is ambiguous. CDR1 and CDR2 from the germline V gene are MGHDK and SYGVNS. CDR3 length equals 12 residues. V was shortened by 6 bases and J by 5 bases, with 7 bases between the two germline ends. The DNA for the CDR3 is TGTGCCAGCAGAGGTAGGAATGAAAAACTGTTTTTT. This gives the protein CASRGRNEKLFF.

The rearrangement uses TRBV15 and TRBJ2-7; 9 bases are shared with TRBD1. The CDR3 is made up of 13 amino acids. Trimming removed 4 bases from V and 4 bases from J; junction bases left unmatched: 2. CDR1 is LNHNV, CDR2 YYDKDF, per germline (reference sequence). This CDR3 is CATSKDRGYEQYF. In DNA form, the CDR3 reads TGTGCCACCAGCAAGGACAGGGGATACGAGCAGTACTTC.

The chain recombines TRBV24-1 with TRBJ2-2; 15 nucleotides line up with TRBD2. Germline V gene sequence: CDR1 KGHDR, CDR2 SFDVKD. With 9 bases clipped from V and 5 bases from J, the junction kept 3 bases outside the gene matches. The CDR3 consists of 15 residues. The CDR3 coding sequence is TGTGCCACCTACGGGACTAGCGGGAGGACCGGGGAGCTGTTTTTT. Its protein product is CATYGTSGRTGELFF.

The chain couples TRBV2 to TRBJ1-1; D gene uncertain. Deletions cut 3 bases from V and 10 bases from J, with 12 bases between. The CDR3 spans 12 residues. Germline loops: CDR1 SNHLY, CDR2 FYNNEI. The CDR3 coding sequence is TGTGCCAGCAGTGATCGAGGACCAGTAGCTTTCTTT. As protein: CASSDRGPVAFF.

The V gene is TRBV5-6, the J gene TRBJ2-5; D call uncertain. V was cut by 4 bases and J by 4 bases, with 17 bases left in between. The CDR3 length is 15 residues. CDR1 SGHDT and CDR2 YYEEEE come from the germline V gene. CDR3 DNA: TGTGCCAGCAGCCATAGCTTACCAGGCGCAGAGACCCAGTACTTC. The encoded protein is CASSHSLPGAETQYF.

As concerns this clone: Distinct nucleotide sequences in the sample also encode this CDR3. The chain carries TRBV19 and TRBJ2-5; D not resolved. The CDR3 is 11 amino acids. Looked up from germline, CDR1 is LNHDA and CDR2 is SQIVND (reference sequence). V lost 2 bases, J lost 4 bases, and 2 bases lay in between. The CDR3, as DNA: TGTGCCAGTAGTATAAGAGAGACCCAGTACTTC. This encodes CASSIRETQYF.

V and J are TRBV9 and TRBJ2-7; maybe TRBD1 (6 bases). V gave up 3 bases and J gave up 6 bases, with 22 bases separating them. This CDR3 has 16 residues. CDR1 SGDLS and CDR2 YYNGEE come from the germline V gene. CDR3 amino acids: CASSGRQQGPGSEQYF. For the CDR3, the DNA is TGTGCCAGCAGCGGTCGACAACAGGGACCCGGGTCCGAGCAGTACTTC.

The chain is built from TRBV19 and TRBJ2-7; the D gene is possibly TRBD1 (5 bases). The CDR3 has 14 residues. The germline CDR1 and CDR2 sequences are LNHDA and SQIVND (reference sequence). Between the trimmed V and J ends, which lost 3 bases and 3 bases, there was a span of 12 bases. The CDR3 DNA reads TGTGCCAGTAGTATCAATTACGACAGCTACGAGCAGTACTTC. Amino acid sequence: CASSINYDSYEQYF.

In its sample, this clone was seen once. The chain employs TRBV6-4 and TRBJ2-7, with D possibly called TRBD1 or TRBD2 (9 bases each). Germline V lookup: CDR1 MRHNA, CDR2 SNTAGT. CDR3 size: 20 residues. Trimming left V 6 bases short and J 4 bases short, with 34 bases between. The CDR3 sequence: CASRTQDRGKTSGFSYEQYF. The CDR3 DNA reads TGTGCCAGCAGGACCCAGGACAGGGGAAAAACTAGCGGGTTTTCTTACGAGCAGTACTTC.

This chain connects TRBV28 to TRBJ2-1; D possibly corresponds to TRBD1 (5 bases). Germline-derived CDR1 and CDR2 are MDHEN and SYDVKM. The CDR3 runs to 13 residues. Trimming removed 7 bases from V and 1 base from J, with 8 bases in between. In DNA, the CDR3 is TGTGCCAGCATCCAGGGTTCCTACAATGAGCAGTTCTTC. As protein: CASIQGSYNEQFF.

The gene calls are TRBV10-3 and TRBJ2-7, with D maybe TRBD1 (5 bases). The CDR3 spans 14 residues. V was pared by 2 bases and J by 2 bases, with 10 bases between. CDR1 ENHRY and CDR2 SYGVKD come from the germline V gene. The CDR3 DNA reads TGTGCCATCAGTGAGGACAGCTCCCCCTACGAGCAGTACTTC. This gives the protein CAISEDSSPYEQYF.

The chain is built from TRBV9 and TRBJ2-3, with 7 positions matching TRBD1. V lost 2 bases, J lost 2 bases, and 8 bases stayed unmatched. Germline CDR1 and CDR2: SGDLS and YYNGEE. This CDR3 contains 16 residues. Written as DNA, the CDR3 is TGTGCCAGCAGCGTCCCGAGGACAGGATACACAGATACGCAGTATTTT. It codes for CASSVPRTGYTDTQYF.